The 15 T cell receptor beta chains below all came from one sample that was sequenced in a study of cytomegalovirus exposure and HLA in healthy donors. 60 Vbeta and 13 Jbeta primers were used in PCR. The table came from immunoSEQ multiplex PCR; TCRdb's copy has only in-frame clones and leaves some out. The repertoire includes about 150,000 clones, around 79% of them detected once, and more than 1.1% sits in the top ten. Sequenced input: PBMCs. All receptors derive from a woman between 35 and 50 years old in good health and CMV-seronegative.

The V call is TRBV5-1, the J call TRBJ1-2; D is perhaps TRBD1 (6 bases). The V and J ends lost 2 bases and 4 bases respectively, with 15 bases between them. There are 15 residues in the CDR3. CDR1 and CDR2 from the germline V gene are SGHRS and YFSETQ. The CDR3 DNA is TGCGCCAGCAGCTTAACAGGGACGAGAGGCTATGGCTACACCTTC. Translated, it gives CASSLTGTRGYGYTF.

The chain combines TRBV6-5 with TRBJ1-2; D is unclear. V was pared by 5 bases and J by 4 bases, with 17 bases between. This CDR3 comprises 15 residues. Per germline, CDR1 MNHEY and CDR2 SVGAGI. CDR3 sequence reads: CASSPEHSSSYGYTF. In DNA form, the CDR3 reads TGTGCCAGCAGTCCCGAACATAGTTCTAGCTATGGCTACACCTTC.

The chain is built from TRBV11-2 and TRBJ1-2, with 7 bases matching TRBD1. The CDR3 spans 18 residues. V was pared by 2 bases and J by 2 bases, with 14 bases of the junction left unmatched. The germline V gene encodes CDR1 SGHAT and CDR2 FQNNGV. CDR3 DNA: TGTGCCAGCAGCTTAATTTCGATTAGGAACAGGGGAAACTATGGCTACACCTTC. Translated, it gives CASSLISIRNRGNYGYTF.

This clone was seen only a few times. This CDR3 is also generated by other DNA sequences in the sample. This sequence joins TRBV27 and TRBJ1-2; D gene unclear. The CDR3 totals 13 residues. Germline lookup yields CDR1 MNHEY and CDR2 SMNVEV (reference sequence). V lost 4 bases and J 2 bases, leaving 8 bases between the germline ends. This CDR3 reads CASSWSPNYGYTF. The CDR3 bases are TGTGCCAGCAGTTGGAGCCCGAACTATGGCTACACCTTC.

The rearrangement joins TRBV21-1 to TRBJ1-2; whether TRBD1, the table's D call, matches the DNA was not checked. TRBV21-1 is marked as a pseudogene. The CDR3 length is 14 residues. CDR3 nucleotide sequence: TGTGCCAGCAGTTCGGGACAGGGTGACTATGGCTACACCTTC. Translated, it gives CASSSGQGDYGYTF.

This sequence joins TRBV18 and TRBJ1-2, with TRBD1 matching 8 bases. The CDR3 extends over 14 amino acids. The germline gives CDR1 KGHSH, CDR2 LQKENI. J was trimmed by 4 bases and V by 2 bases; bases with no gene match: 3. This CDR3 is CASSPGQGVYGYTF. The DNA of the CDR3 is TGTGCCAGCTCACCAGGACAGGGAGTCTATGGCTACACCTTC.

The chain is built from TRBV19 and TRBJ1-5; D perhaps matches TRBD1 (5 bases). This CDR3 comprises 14 residues. Between the trimmed V and J ends, which lost 3 bases and 3 bases, there was a span of 9 bases. The germline V gene has CDR1 LNHDA and CDR2 SQIVND (reference sequence). CDR3 nucleotides: TGTGCCAGTAGTATGACAGTGCTCAATCAGCCCCAGCATTTT. This translates into CASSMTVLNQPQHF.

The rearrangement links TRBV28 to TRBJ2-5; D is perhaps TRBD1 (6 bases). CDR1 is MDHEN and CDR2 is SYDVKM in the germline V gene. The CDR3 covers 12 residues. Trimming took 6 bases from V and 4 from J, leaving 9 bases between them. This CDR3 reads CASREGGETQYF. CDR3 bases: TGTGCCAGCAGGGAAGGGGGAGAGACCCAGTACTTC.

The chain has TRBV9 and TRBJ1-1; 7 nucleotides line up with TRBD1. With 0 bases clipped from V and 1 base from J, the junction kept 3 bases outside the gene matches. This CDR3 is 15 amino acids long. Germline V CDR1 and CDR2: SGDLS, YYNGEE. The CDR3 region has the DNA TGTGCCAGCAGCGTAGTTGGGACAGCGAACACTGAAGCTTTCTTT. Encoded protein: CASSVVGTANTEAFF. The complete variable domain, with remaining parts taken from reference TRBV9 and TRBJ1-1, reads DSGVTQTPKHLITATGQRVTLRCSPRSGDLSVYWYQQSLDQGLQFLIQYYNGEERAKGNILERFSAQQFPDLHSELNLSSLELGDSALYFCASSVVGTANTEAFFGQGTRLTVV.

The V gene is TRBV19, the J gene TRBJ1-1; D unresolved. The CDR3 is 16 residues long. Trimming removed 2 bases from V and 0 bases from J, with 13 bases in between. Germline V gene lookup returns CDR1 LNHDA and CDR2 SQIVND (reference sequence). CDR3 loop: CASSISGRFMNTEAFF. The CDR3 region has the DNA TGTGCCAGTAGTATATCCGGCAGGTTCATGAACACTGAAGCTTTCTTT. Full variable domain (remainder filled in from reference TRBV19 and TRBJ1-1): DGGITQSPKYLFRKEGQNVTLSCEQNLNHDAMYWYRQDPGQGLRLIYYSQIVNDFQKGDIAEGYSVSREKKESFPLTVTSAQKNPTAFYLCASSISGRFMNTEAFFGQGTRLTVV.

This chain links TRBV4-3 with TRBJ1-1, with D maybe TRBD1 (6 bases). The V gene lost 3 bases and the J gene lost 1 base, with 12 bases spanning the gap. CDR1 and CDR2 from the germline V gene are LGHNA and YSLEER. This CDR3 spans 15 amino acids. The CDR3 region is CASSQPGHPNTEAFF. The CDR3 nucleotides are TGCGCCAGCAGCCAGCCGGGACACCCGAACACTGAAGCTTTCTTT.

The V gene is TRBV4-3, the J gene TRBJ2-7; D remains ambiguous. The CDR3 loop spans 15 amino acids. In germline, CDR1 is LGHNA, CDR2 YSLEER. Trimming pared 0 bases from V and 0 bases from J, leaving 9 bases between. CDR3 residues: CASSQDNEVSYEQYF. CDR3 nucleotides: TGCGCCAGCAGCCAAGATAACGAGGTCTCCTACGAGCAGTACTTC.

The chain couples TRBV19 to TRBJ1-1; 7 nucleotides match TRBD1. The V and J ends lost 5 bases and 4 bases, in that order; junction bases with no gene match: 7. The length of the CDR3 is 14 residues. CDR1 and CDR2 (germline): LNHDA, SQIVND (reference sequence). The DNA of the CDR3 is TGTGCCAGTAGTGTTACAGGGGTGGGCACTGAAGCTTTCTTT. This sequence encodes CASSVTGVGTEAFF.

The J gene is TRBJ2-1, the V gene TRBV6-5, with a possible D match to TRBD1 (5 bases). The V end lost 2 bases, the J end lost 5 bases, and 7 bases lay between the germline ends. The CDR3 is 13 amino acids. CDR1 and CDR2 from the germline V gene are MNHEY and SVGAGI. In nucleotides, the CDR3 is TGTGCCAGCAGTTACGGACACGACAATGAGCAGTTCTTC. It is translated as CASSYGHDNEQFF.

The rearrangement joins TRBV4-3 to TRBJ2-7; tentative D call: TRBD2 (5 bases). V lost 0 bases, J lost 2 bases, and 14 bases lay in between. CDR1 is LGHNA and CDR2 is YSLEER in the germline V gene. There are 16 residues in the CDR3. The CDR3 DNA sequence: TGCGCCAGCAGCCAAGATATCGACGGGGTGACCTACGAGCAGTACTTC. This encodes CASSQDIDGVTYEQYF.